Reported below is one T cell receptor beta chain. The record originates from a study of blood T cell repertoires in COVID-19. The overall study: The analysed material was cDNA or gDNA that came from T cells, B-cell-depleted T cells, or PBMCs.

The table came from immunoSEQ multiplex PCR; TCRdb's copy has only in-frame clones and leaves some out. The table has more than 300,000 clones, roughly four fifths seen once. Residents of around 24 US areas, aged roughly 18 to 89 years, made up the participants. Germline loops: CDR1 SGHAT, CDR2 FQNNGV. The CDR3 has 14 amino acids. V shed 4 bases and J shed 6 bases, with 12 bases lying between them. Input material: PBMCs or T cells enriched from blood (not recorded which). The chain combines TRBV11-2 with TRBJ2-2; D is uncertain. The sequence came from a woman between 45 and 60 years old who had recovered from COVID-19. The CDR3 DNA is TGTGCCAGCAGCTCCCAGGTGTGGTCCGGGGAGCTGTTTTTT. Translating it yields CASSSQVWSGELFF.